A selection of T cell receptor beta chains follows, all from one sample in a study of T cell responses to AZD1222 COVID-19 vaccine. The table came from immunoSEQ multiplex PCR; TCRdb's copy has only in-frame clones and leaves some out. This sample carries about 150,000 clones, roughly 90% of them seen once, and the ten largest clones take about 1.6%. The sample consisted of peripheral blood, taken 28 days after the second AZD1222 dose. The source is an adult who received the AZD1222 COVID-19 vaccine. The CDR3 runs from the conserved cysteine through the conserved F or W. A D gene is named only where the DNA matches it firmly. Where a row states a size, it is once, few, many or the class of an expanded clone; other rows omit it.

V gene	clone size	D gene	J gene	CDR3 protein	CDR3 DNA
TRBV3-1/TRBV3-2	.	TRBD2	TRBJ2-1	CASSQDGLAGNEQFF	TGTGCCAGCAGCCAAGACGGGCTAGCGGGAAATGAGCAGTTCTTC
TRBV28	once	.	TRBJ1-6	CASSLWGGVYNSPLHF	TGTGCCAGCAGTTTATGGGGAGGAGTCTATAATTCACCCCTCCACTTT
TRBV7-9	.	TRBD2	TRBJ2-5	CASSLTGTIDSETQYF	TGTGCCAGCAGCTTAACTGGGACTATTGACTCGGAGACCCAGTACTTC
TRBV7-3	.	TRBD2	TRBJ2-1	CASSSLAGSYNEQFF	TGTGCCAGCAGCTCCCTAGCGGGGTCCTACAATGAGCAGTTCTTC
TRBV19	.	.	TRBJ2-2	CASSMRIRNAGELFF	TGTGCCAGTAGTATGCGCATCCGAAACGCCGGGGAGCTGTTTTTT
TRBV4-1	.	TRBD1	TRBJ1-1	CASSQDLGQGALGAFF	TGCGCCAGCAGCCAAGACTTGGGACAGGGGGCGCTGGGAGCTTTCTTT
TRBV5-5	.	.	TRBJ1-2	CASSLVGGFDGYTF	TGTGCCAGCAGCTTGGTAGGGGGGTTCGATGGCTACACCTTC
TRBV28	.	.	TRBJ1-1	CASRGPGGRIEAFF	TGTGCCAGCAGGGGACCGGGGGGACGGATTGAAGCTTTCTTT
TRBV6-5	.	.	TRBJ1-2	CASSYSALYGYTF	TGTGCCAGCAGTTACTCGGCCTTATATGGCTACACCTTC
TRBV14	.	.	TRBJ1-2	CASSQARNSYGYTF	TGTGCCAGCAGCCAAGCTAGAAATAGCTATGGCTACACCTTC
TRBV13	.	.	TRBJ2-7	CASSLGLEQYF	TGTGCCAGCAGCTTAGGCCTCGAGCAGTACTTC
TRBV18	.	TRBD2	TRBJ2-5	CASSPGRSSGLHQETQYF	TGTGCCAGCTCACCAGGACGGTCTAGCGGGCTACACCAAGAGACCCAGTACTTC
TRBV14	.	.	TRBJ1-1	CASSQASAGQTEAFF	TGTGCCAGCAGCCAAGCCTCCGCAGGGCAGACTGAAGCTTTCTTT
TRBV10-3	.	TRBD2	TRBJ2-1	CAITGGSYNEQFF	TGTGCCATCACGGGGGGCTCCTACAATGAGCAGTTCTTC
TRBV12-3/TRBV12-4	.	.	TRBJ1-1	CASSSLTRTEAFF	TGTGCCAGCAGTTCCCTGACCCGCACTGAAGCTTTCTTT
TRBV19	once	.	TRBJ1-4	CASSIQQLRDEKLFF	TGTGCCAGTAGTATACAACAGTTGCGTGATGAAAAACTGTTTTTT
TRBV27	.	.	TRBJ1-5	CASSSRGGGNQPQHF	TGTGCCAGCAGTTCGAGGGGTGGGGGCAATCAGCCCCAGCATTTT
TRBV30	.	.	TRBJ1-2	CAWKENAGVAYGYTF	TGTGCCTGGAAAGAGAACGCAGGGGTTGCCTATGGCTACACCTTC
TRBV20-1	.	TRBD1	TRBJ1-4	CSASRTGADNEKLFF	TGCAGTGCTAGTCGGACAGGGGCTGATAATGAAAAACTGTTTTTT